The T cell receptor beta chain under discussion was sequenced for a study of patients and donors after allogeneic stem cell transplantation. From the RT-PCR reads, TCRdb called clonotypes with MiXCR, one entry per CDR3 protein. The sample carries about 960,000 distinct CDR3 sequences, roughly 18% recorded once. Only a few counts were recorded for this clonotype. V lost 3 bases and J lost 4, with 17 bases in between. This CDR3 has 16 amino acids. This chain connects TRBV12-3 or TRBV12-4 to TRBJ2-3; the D gene could be TRBD1 or TRBD2 (7 bases each). The specimen was blood, either unsorted or a sorted T cell fraction (not recorded which). This receptor was taken from a human donor who was either an allogeneic HSCT recipient or a stem cell or donor lymphocyte infusion donor (not recorded which). It is not recorded whose cells these are; they may come from a transplant donor. This CDR3 is CASSFGLQGGADTQYF. CDR3 sequence (DNA): TGTGCCAGCAGTTTTGGTTTGCAGGGGGGGGCAGATACGCAGTATTTT.